This T cell receptor (beta chain) was profiled in a study of blood T cell repertoires in COVID-19. The length of the CDR3 is 18 residues. The junction had 13 bases not matched to a gene; V was cut back by 4 bases and J by 1 base. Germline assignment: CDR1 SGHRS and CDR2 YFSETQ. In the authors' methods: Estimates of nucleated cell counts were drawn from the amplification of reference gene primers. Data came from immunoSEQ multiplex PCR; TCRdb stores just in-frame clones and leaves some out. V, J and clone size were drawn from that table, and D and trimming were deduced from the DNA. The repertoire holds around 50,000 clones, 85% to 95% seen once, with less than 1.2% in the top ten.

This clonotype was obtained from a man in his 60s with COVID-19, enrolled during active disease. This rearrangement joins TRBV5-1 to TRBJ1-1; TRBD1 matches at 10 bases. Sequences were obtained from peripheral blood. The CDR3 reads CASSRSSTGGLGNTEAFF. CDR3 bases: TGCGCCAGCAGCCGGTCCTCGACAGGGGGCCTAGGGAACACTGAAGCTTTCTTT.